The clone carrying this T cell receptor (beta chain) was seen a handful of times. This entry is derived from a study of T-cell memory formation after mild COVID-19. TCRdb fed the 5' RACE reads into MiXCR, producing one record per CDR3 protein. In the table there are about 210,000 distinct CDR3 sequences, under 12% of which are singletons. This CDR3 is built from 13 residues. Per germline, CDR1 LGHNA and CDR2 YSLEER. V lost 2 bases and J 5 bases, leaving 9 bases between the germline ends. Sequencing was performed on PBMCs or a T cell subset sorted from them (not recorded which). The sequence derives from a man aged 18 to 29 who had mild COVID-19 (a few samples of this study predate the infection). Cell type and time point are not known. V usage is TRBV4-3 and J usage is TRBJ2-5; D gene ambiguous. The CDR3 region has the DNA TGCGCCAGCAGCCAAAGCTCTGAGGAGACCCAGTACTTC. This gives the protein CASSQSSEETQYF.